This T cell receptor beta chain derives from a study of blood T cells in healthy people across ages. Study overall: Template switching picked up about one barcoded beta molecule for each two T cells.

For the second PCR, which ran for 7 to 11 cycles, a sample-barcoded 5' primer and a J-beta primer mix were used. Each cDNA molecule, via a template-switch adaptor with 12 random nucleotides, was tagged. TCRdb itself ran the 5' RACE reads through MiXCR, one entry per CDR3 protein. The table has more than 1.4 million distinct CDR3 sequences, roughly 45% seen once; the top ten hold approximately 7.9%. This CDR3 has 16 residues. Germline V gene lookup returns CDR1 MGHRA and CDR2 YSYEKL. V dropped 4 bases and J dropped 0 bases, with 13 bases sitting between them. This clonotype was detected only a few times.

This receptor was taken from a woman aged 18-35 years in good health. J is TRBJ1-5 and V is TRBV4-1; D not resolved. Sequencing was carried out using blood. CDR3 bases: TGCGCCAGCAGCCCAGAGGGCCGGGATAGCAATCAGCCCCAGCATTTT. It codes for CASSPEGRDSNQPQHF.